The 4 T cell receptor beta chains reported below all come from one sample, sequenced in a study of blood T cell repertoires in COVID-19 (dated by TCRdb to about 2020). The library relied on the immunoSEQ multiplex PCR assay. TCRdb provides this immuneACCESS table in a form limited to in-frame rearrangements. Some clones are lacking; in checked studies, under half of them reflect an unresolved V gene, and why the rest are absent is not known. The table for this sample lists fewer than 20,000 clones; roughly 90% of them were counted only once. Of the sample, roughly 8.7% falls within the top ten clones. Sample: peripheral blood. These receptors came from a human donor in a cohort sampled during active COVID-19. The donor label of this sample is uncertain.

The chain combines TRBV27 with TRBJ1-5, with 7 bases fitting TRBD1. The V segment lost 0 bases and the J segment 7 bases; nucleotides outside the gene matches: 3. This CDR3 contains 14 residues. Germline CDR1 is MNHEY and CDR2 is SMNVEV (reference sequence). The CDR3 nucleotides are TGTGCCAGCAGTTTATCGACAGGGATCCAGCCCCAGCATTTT. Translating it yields CASSLSTGIQPQHF.

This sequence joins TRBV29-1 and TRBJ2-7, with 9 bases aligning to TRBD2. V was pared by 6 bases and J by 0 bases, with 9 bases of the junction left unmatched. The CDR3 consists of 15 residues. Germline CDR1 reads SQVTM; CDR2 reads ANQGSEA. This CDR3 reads CSVGLAGTSSYEQYF. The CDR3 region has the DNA TGCAGCGTGGGGCTAGCGGGGACGAGCTCCTACGAGCAGTACTTC.

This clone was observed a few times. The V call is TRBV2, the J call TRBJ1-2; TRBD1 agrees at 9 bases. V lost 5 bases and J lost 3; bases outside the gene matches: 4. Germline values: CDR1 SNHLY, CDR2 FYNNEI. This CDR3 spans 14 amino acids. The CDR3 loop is CASSYRGRDYGYTF. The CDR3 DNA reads TGTGCCAGCAGTTACAGGGGGCGCGACTATGGCTACACCTTC.

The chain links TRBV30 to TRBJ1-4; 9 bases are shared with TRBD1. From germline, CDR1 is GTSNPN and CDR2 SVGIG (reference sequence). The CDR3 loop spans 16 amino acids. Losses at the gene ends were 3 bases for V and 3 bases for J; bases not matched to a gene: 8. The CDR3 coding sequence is TGTGCCTGGAGGCCACAGGGGGCAGGGGCTAATGAAAAACTGTTTTTT. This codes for CAWRPQGAGANEKLFF.